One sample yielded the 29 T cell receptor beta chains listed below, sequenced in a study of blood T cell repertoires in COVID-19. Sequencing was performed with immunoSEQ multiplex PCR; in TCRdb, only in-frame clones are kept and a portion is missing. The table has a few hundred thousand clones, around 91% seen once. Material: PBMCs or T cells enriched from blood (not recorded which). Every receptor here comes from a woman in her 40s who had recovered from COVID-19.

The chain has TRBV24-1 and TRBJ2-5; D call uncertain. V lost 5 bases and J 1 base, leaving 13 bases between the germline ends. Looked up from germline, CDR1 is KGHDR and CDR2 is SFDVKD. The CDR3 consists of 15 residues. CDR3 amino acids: CATSGSNPLQETQYF. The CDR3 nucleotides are TGTGCCACCAGTGGGTCTAACCCCCTCCAAGAGACCCAGTACTTC.

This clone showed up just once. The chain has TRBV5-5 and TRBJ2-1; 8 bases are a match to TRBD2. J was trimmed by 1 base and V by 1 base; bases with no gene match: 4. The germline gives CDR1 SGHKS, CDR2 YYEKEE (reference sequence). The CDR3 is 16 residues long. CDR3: CASSLSLAVSYNEQFF. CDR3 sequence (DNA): TGTGCCAGCAGCTTGTCACTAGCGGTTTCCTACAATGAGCAGTTCTTC.

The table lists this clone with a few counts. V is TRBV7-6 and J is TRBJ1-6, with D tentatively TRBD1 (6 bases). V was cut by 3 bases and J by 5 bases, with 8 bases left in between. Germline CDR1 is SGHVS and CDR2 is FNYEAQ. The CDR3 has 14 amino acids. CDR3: CASSFRGNNSPLHF. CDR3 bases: TGTGCCAGCAGCTTCAGGGGAAATAATTCACCCCTCCACTTT.

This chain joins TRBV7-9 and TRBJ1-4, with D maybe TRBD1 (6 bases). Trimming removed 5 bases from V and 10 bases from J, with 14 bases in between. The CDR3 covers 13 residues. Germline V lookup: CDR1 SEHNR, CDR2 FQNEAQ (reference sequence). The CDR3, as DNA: TGTGCCAGCAGCCTACAGGGTGTGGGAAAACTGTTTTTT. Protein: CASSLQGVGKLFF.

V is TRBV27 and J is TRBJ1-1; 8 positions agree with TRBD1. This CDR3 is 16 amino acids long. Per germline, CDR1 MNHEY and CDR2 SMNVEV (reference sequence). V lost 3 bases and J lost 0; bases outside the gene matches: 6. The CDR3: CASSLWTGSMNTEAFF. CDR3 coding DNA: TGTGCCAGCAGTTTGTGGACAGGGAGCATGAACACTGAAGCTTTCTTT.

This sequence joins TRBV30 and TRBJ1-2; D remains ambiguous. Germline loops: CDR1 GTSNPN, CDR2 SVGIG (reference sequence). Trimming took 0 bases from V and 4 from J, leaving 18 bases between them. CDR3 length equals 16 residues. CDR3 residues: CAWSVAGVRVAYGYTF. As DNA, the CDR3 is TGTGCCTGGAGTGTAGCCGGGGTAAGGGTAGCCTATGGCTACACCTTC.

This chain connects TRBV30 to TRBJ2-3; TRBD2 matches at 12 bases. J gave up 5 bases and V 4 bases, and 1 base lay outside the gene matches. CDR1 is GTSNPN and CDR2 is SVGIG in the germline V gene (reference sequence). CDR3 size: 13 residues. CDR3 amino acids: CAWTSGGGDTQYF. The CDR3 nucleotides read TGTGCCTGGACTAGCGGGGGGGGAGATACGCAGTATTTT. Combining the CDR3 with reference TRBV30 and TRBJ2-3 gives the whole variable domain SQTIHQWPATLVQPVGSPLSLECTVEGTSNPNLYWYRQAAGRGLQLLFYSVGIGQISSEVPQNLSASRPQDRQFILSSKKLLLSDSGFYLCAWTSGGGDTQYFGPGTRLTVL.

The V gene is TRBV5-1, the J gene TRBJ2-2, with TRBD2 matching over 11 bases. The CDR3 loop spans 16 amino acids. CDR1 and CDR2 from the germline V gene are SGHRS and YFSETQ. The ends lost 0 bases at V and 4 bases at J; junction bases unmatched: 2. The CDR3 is CASSLGLAGSTGELFF. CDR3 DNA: TGCGCCAGCAGCTTGGGACTAGCGGGGTCCACCGGGGAGCTGTTTTTT.

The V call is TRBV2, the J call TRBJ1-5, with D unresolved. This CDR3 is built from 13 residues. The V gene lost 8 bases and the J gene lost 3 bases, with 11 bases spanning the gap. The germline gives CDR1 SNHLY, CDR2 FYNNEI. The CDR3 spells CASSGGFNQPQHF. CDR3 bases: TGTGCCAGCTCGGGAGGGTTCAATCAGCCCCAGCATTTT.

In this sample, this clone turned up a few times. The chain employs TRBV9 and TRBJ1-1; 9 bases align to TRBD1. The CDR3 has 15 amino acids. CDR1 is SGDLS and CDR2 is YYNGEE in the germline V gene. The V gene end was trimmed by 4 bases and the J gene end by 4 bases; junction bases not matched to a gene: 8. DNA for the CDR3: TGTGCCAGCAGCATCTCCGGGACAGGGACCACTGAAGCTTTCTTT. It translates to CASSISGTGTTEAFF.

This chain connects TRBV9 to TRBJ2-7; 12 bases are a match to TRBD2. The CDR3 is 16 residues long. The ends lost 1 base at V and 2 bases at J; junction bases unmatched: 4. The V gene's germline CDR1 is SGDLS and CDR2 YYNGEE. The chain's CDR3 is CASSVLAGGPTYEQYF. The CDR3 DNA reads TGTGCCAGCAGCGTACTAGCGGGAGGGCCTACCTACGAGCAGTACTTC. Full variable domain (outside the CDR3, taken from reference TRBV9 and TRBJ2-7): DSGVTQTPKHLITATGQRVTLRCSPRSGDLSVYWYQQSLDQGLQFLIQYYNGEERAKGNILERFSAQQFPDLHSELNLSSLELGDSALYFCASSVLAGGPTYEQYFGPGTRLTVT.

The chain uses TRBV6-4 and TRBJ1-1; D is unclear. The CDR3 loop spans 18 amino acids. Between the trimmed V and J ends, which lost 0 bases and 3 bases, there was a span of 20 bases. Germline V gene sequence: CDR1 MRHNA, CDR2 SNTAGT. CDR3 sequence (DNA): TGTGCCAGCAGTGACTCGCCGCGACACCCATTCCCGGACACTGAAGCTTTCTTT. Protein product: CASSDSPRHPFPDTEAFF.

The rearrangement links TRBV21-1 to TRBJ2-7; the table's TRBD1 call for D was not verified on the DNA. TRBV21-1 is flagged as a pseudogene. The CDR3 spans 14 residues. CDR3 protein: CASSKDRVSYEQYF. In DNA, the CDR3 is TGTGCCAGCAGCAAGGACAGGGTATCCTACGAGCAGTACTTC.

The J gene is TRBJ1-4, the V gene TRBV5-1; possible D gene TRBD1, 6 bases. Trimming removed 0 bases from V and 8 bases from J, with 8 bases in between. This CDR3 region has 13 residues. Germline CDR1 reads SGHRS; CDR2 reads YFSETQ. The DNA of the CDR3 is TGCGCCAGCAGCTTGGGGGGGCTAGAAAAACTGTTTTTT. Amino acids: CASSLGGLEKLFF.

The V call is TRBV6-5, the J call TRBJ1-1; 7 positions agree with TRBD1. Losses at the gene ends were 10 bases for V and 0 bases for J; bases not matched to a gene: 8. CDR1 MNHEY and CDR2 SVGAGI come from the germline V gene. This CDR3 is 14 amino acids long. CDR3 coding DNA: TGTGCCACAAGGGGGCCGACCATGAACACTGAAGCTTTCTTT. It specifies CATRGPTMNTEAFF.

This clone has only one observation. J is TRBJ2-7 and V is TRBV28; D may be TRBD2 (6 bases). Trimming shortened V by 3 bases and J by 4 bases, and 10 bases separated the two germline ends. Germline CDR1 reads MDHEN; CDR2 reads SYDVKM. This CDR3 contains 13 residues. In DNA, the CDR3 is TGTGCCAGCAGTTTCCCCGGGGGATACGAGCAGTACTTC. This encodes CASSFPGGYEQYF.

CDR3 DNA sequence: TGTGCCAGCAGCGCGGACAGGACCCAGTACTTC. Its translation is CASSADRTQYF. The gene calls are TRBV11-2 and TRBJ2-5, with a tentative D call TRBD1 (6 bases). The germline gives CDR1 SGHAT, CDR2 FQNNGV. The CDR3 sequence is 11 residues long. Trimming stripped 5 bases from V and 7 bases from J, with 8 bases between.

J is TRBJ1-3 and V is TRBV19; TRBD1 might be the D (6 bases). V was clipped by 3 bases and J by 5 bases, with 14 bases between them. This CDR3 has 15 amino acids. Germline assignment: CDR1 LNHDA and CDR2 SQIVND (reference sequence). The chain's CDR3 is CASSIEQGLRNTIYF. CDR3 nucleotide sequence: TGTGCCAGTAGTATTGAACAGGGCCTGAGAAACACCATATATTTT.

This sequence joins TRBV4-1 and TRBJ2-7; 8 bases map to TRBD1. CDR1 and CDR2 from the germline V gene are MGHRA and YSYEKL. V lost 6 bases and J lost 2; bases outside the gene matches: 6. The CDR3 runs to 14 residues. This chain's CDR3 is CASRWDRNPYEQYF. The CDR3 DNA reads TGCGCCAGCAGGTGGGACAGGAACCCCTACGAGCAGTACTTC.

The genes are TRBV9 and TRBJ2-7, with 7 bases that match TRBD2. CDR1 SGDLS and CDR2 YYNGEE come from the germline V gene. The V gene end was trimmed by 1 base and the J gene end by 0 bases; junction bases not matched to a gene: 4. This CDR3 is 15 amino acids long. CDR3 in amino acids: CASSVRSGASYEQYF. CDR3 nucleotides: TGTGCCAGCAGCGTAAGAAGCGGGGCCTCCTACGAGCAGTACTTC.

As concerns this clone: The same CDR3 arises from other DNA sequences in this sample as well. The CDR3 loop reads CASSPGQGSGNTIYF. Here the CDR3 DNA reads TGTGCCAGCTCACCGGGACAGGGTTCTGGAAACACCATATATTTT. The chain recombines TRBV18 with TRBJ1-3; TRBD1 matches at 9 bases. V was pared by 3 bases and J by 1 base, with 1 base of the junction left unmatched. The V gene's germline CDR1 is KGHSH and CDR2 LQKENI. This CDR3 comprises 15 residues.

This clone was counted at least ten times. In DNA, the CDR3 is TGCGCCAGCAGCCAAGAGTCGATATGGGACTCAGGGATACAGTCGGAGCAGTACTTC. Translated, it gives CASSQESIWDSGIQSEQYF. The genes are TRBV4-3 and TRBJ2-7, with D perhaps matching TRBD2 (6 bases). Germline V CDR1 and CDR2: LGHNA, YSLEER. V was pared by 0 bases and J by 7 bases, with 28 bases between. The CDR3 has 19 residues.

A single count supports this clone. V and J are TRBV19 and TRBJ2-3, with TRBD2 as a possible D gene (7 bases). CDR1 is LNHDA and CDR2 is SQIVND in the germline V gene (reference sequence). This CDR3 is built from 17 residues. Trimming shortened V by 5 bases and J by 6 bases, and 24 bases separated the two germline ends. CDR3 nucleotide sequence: TGTGCCAGTAGTCTTCGTTTAAGGGGCGGGGGCGAGGATACGCAGTATTTT. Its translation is CASSLRLRGGGEDTQYF.

This chain's CDR3 is CASSLSGVLYEQYF. The DNA of the CDR3 is TGTGCCAGCAGTTTATCAGGGGTGTTGTACGAGCAGTACTTC. The chain recombines TRBV28 with TRBJ2-7; D possibly corresponds to TRBD1 (6 bases). With 1 base removed from V and 4 bases from J, the gap between germline ends came to 11 bases. This CDR3 region has 14 residues. Germline CDR1 MDHEN, CDR2 SYDVKM.

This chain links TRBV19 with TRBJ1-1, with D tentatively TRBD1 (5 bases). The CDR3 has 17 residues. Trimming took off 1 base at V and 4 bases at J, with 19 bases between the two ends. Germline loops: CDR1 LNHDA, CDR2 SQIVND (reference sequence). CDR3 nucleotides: TGTGCCAGTAGTATAGGGGGCGGGGCAGGAGGTAGCACTGAAGCTTTCTTT. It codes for CASSIGGGAGGSTEAFF.

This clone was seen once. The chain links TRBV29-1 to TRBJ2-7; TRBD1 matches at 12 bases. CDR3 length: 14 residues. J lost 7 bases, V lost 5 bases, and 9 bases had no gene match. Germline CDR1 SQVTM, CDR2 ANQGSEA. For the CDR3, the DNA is TGCAGCGTTTCCGGGACAGGGGGCGCGGAAGAGCAGTACTTC. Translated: CSVSGTGGAEEQYF.

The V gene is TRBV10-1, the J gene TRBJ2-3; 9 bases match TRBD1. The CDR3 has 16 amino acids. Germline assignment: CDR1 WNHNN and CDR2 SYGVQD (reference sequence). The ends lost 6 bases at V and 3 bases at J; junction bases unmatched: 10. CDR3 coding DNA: TGCGCCAGCAGCGCCCTACAGGGGGCCAGAACAGATACGCAGTATTTT. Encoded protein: CASSALQGARTDTQYF.

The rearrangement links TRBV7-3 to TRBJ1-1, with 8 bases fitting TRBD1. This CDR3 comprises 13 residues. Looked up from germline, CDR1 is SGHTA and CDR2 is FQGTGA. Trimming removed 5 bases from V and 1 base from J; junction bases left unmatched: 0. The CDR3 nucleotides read TGTGCCAGCAGCCAGGGGGCGAACACTGAAGCTTTCTTT. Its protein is CASSQGANTEAFF.

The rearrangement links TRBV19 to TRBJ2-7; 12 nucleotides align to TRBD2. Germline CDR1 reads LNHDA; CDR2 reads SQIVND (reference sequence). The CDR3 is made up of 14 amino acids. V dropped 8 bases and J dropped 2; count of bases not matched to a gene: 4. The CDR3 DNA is TGTGCCAGTTCCGGACTAGCGGGAACCTACGAGCAGTACTTC. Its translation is CASSGLAGTYEQYF. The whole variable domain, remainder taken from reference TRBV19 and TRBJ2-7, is DGGITQSPKYLFRKEGQNVTLSCEQNLNHDAMYWYRQDPGQGLRLIYYSQIVNDFQKGDIAEGYSVSREKKESFPLTVTSAQKNPTAFYLCASSGLAGTYEQYFGPGTRLTVT.